Presented here are 7 T cell receptor beta chains from one specimen sequenced in a study of T cells after yellow fever vaccination. From the 5' RACE reads, TCRdb called clonotypes with MiXCR, one entry per CDR3 protein. The sample contains some 350,000 distinct CDR3 sequences, under 7.5% of which appear only once. Source: PBMCs, taken 5 days after the yellow fever booster vaccination. These receptors were taken from a man between 25 and 39 years old who received the YFV17D yellow fever vaccine.

This clonotype has ten or more counts. The rearrangement links TRBV7-2 to TRBJ2-7; no clear D. Germline V gene sequence: CDR1 SGHTA, CDR2 FQGNSA. This CDR3 spans 11 amino acids. Trimming removed 8 bases at V and 3 bases at J, with 8 bases between. DNA of the CDR3: TGTGCCAGCTCTAATTTCTACGAGCAGTACTTC. Translating gives CASSNFYEQYF.

This clonotype came up a few times. A read error may produce the germline difference seen at one junction end. V is TRBV7-2 and J is TRBJ2-5; TRBD1 aligns across 8 bases. Germline V gene data show CDR1 as SGHTA and CDR2 as FQGNSA. This CDR3 is built from 14 residues. The DNA for the CDR3 is TGTGCCAGCAGCTTGCAGGGGGCCTGGGAGACCAAGTACTTC. Encoded protein: CASSLQGAWETKYF. Complete variable domain (other parts from reference TRBV7-2 and TRBJ2-5): GAGVSQSPSNKVTEKGKDVELRCDPISGHTALYWYRQSLGQGLEFLIYFQGNSAPDKSGLPSDRFSAERTGGSVSTLTIQRTQQEDSAVYLCASSLQGAWETKYFGPGTRLLVL.

The CDR3 DNA reads TGTGCCATCAGTGAGGGACAGGGGGTCACCGGGGAGCTGTTTTTT. It is translated as CAISEGQGVTGELFF. V gene TRBV10-3 combines with J gene TRBJ2-2, with TRBD1 matching 10 bases. The CDR3 extends over 15 amino acids. Unmatched junction bases numbered 1, after V lost 2 bases and J lost 4 bases. From germline, CDR1 is ENHRY and CDR2 SYGVKD.

This clonotype was seen at least ten times. The chain is built from TRBV7-2 and TRBJ2-7; TRBD1 is a possible D gene (6 bases). V was shortened by 5 bases and J by 2 bases, with 13 bases between the two germline ends. Germline V gene lookup returns CDR1 SGHTA and CDR2 FQGNSA. This CDR3 comprises 14 residues. CDR3 amino acids: CASSLQTGTYEQYF. CDR3 nucleotides: TGTGCCAGCAGCCTCCAGACAGGTACCTACGAGCAGTACTTC.

This clonotype was counted between two and nine times. The J gene is TRBJ2-7, the V gene TRBV7-8; D call uncertain. Germline values: CDR1 SGHVS, CDR2 FQNEAQ. V was pared by 3 bases and J by 0 bases, with 12 bases between. This CDR3 spans 15 amino acids. CDR3 coding DNA: TGTGCCAGCAGCTTCGGCCGAAGGAGCTCCTACGAGCAGTACTTC. It codes for CASSFGRRSSYEQYF.

The rearrangement links TRBV20-1 to TRBJ1-2; D might be TRBD1 (6 bases). This CDR3 comprises 13 residues. The germline V gene has CDR1 DFQATT and CDR2 SNEGSKA (reference sequence). The V and J ends lost 6 bases and 7 bases respectively, with 18 bases between them. The CDR3 bases are TGCAGTGCCATCGAGGGGGAAGGGAGTGGCTACACCTTC. This sequence encodes CSAIEGEGSGYTF.

This clonotype has a handful of counts. The chain links TRBV28 to TRBJ2-3; TRBD1 matches at 7 bases. Germline values: CDR1 MDHEN, CDR2 SYDVKM. The junction had 7 bases not matched to a gene; V was cut back by 6 bases and J by 4 bases. The CDR3 extends over 14 amino acids. The CDR3 reads CASRPPTGADTQYF. The CDR3 bases are TGTGCCAGCAGACCGCCTACAGGGGCAGATACGCAGTATTTT. Variable domain in full (rest from reference TRBV28 and TRBJ2-3): DVKVTQSSRYLVKRTGEKVFLECVQDMDHENMFWYRQDPGLGLRLIYFSYDVKMKEKGDIPEGYSVSREKKERFSLILESASTNQTSMYLCASRPPTGADTQYFGPGTRLTVL.